The source of this TCR beta chain is a study of blood T cell repertoires in COVID-19. In the study overall: Italy, Spain and the United States were the sources of the convalescent and acute COVID-19 samples.

Only in-frame clones appear in the TCRdb table, and some are missing; sequencing was by immunoSEQ multiplex PCR. The data contain some 390,000 clones, around nine tenths of them singletons. This clone came up once. Germline CDR1 MNHNY, CDR2 SVGAGI (reference sequence). V dropped 3 bases and J dropped 0 bases, with 12 bases sitting between them. The CDR3 sequence is 16 residues long. The sample consisted of peripheral blood. The sequence came from a woman aged 35 to 49 with COVID-19, enrolled during active disease. The V gene is TRBV6-6, the J gene TRBJ1-3, with a possible D match to TRBD1 (6 bases). The CDR3 bases are TGTGCCAGCAGTTATAAGGGGGTTAACTCTGGAAACACCATATATTTT. Translation: CASSYKGVNSGNTIYF.